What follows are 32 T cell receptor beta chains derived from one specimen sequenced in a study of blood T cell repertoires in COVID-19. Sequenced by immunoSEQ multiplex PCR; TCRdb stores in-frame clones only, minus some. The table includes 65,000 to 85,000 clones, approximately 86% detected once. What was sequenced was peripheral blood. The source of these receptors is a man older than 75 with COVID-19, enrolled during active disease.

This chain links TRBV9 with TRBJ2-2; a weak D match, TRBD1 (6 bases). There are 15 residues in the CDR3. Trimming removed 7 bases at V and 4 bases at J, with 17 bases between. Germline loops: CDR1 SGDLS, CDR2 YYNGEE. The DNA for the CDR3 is TGTGCCAGCTCCCCTCAAACAGGGACCACCGGGGAGCTGTTTTTT. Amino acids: CASSPQTGTTGELFF.

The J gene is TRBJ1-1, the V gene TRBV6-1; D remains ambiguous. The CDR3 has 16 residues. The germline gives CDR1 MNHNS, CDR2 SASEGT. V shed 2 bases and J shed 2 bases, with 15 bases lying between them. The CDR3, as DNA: TGTGCCAGCAGTGAAAAGTTGTGGAGGGCTAACACTGAAGCTTTCTTT. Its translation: CASSEKLWRANTEAFF.

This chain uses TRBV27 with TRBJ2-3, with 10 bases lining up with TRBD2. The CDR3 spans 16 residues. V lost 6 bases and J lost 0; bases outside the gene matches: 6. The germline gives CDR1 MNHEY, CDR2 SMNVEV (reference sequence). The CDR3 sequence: CASSALAGTSTDTQYF. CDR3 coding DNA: TGTGCCAGCAGCGCACTAGCGGGGACTAGCACAGATACGCAGTATTTT.

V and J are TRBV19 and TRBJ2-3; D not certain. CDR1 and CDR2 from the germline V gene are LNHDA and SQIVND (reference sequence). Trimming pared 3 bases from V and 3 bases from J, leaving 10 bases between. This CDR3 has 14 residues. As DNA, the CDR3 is TGTGCCAGTAGTATCTACGACACGACAGATACGCAGTATTTT. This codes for CASSIYDTTDTQYF.

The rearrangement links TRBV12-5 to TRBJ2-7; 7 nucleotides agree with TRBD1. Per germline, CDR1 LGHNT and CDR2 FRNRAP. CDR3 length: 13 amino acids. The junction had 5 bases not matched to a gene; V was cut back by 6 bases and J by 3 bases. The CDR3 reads CASGTGLNYEQYF. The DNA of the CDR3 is TGTGCTAGTGGGACAGGGTTAAACTACGAGCAGTACTTC.

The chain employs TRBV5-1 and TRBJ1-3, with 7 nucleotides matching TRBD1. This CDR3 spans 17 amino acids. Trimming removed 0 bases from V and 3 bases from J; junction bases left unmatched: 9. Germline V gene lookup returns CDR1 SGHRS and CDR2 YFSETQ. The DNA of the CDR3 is TGCGCCAGCAGCTTGGCGACCGGGACAGCTAGTGGAAACACCATATATTTT. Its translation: CASSLATGTASGNTIYF.

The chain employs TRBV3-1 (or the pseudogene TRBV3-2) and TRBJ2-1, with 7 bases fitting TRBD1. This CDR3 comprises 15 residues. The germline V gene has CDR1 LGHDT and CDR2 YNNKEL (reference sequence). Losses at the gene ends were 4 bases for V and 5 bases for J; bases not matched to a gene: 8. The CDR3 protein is CASSLKGARHNEQFF. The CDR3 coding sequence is TGTGCCAGCAGCCTCAAGGGGGCGAGACACAATGAGCAGTTCTTC.

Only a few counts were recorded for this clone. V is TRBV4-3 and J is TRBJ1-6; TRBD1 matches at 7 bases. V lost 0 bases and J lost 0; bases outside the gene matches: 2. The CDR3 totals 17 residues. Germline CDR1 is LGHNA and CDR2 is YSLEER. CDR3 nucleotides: TGCGCCAGCAGCCAAGAGACAGGGAGCTCCTATAATTCACCCCTCCACTTT. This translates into CASSQETGSSYNSPLHF.

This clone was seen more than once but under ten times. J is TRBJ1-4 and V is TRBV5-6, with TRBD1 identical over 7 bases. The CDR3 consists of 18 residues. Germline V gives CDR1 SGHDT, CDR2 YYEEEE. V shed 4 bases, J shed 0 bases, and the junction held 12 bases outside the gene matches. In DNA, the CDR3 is TGTGCCAGCAGCCGGGAACAGGGGTCCAAAGCAACTAATGAAAAACTGTTTTTT. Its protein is CASSREQGSKATNEKLFF.

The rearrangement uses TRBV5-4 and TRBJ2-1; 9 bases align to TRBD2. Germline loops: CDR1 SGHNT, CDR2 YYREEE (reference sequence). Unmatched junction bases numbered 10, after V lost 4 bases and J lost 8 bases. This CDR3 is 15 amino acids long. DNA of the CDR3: TGTGCCAGCAGCGTACGTGTAGCGGGGGTACATGAGCAGTTCTTC. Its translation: CASSVRVAGVHEQFF.

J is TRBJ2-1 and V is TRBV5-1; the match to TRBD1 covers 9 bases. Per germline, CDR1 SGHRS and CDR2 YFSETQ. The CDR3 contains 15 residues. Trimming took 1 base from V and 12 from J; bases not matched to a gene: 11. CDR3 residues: CASSLSGTGSIGQFF. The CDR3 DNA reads TGCGCCAGCAGCTTGTCGGGGACAGGGTCAATCGGGCAGTTCTTC.

The CDR3 nucleotides are TGTGCCAGCAGTTCCCTACAGGGACAGCCCCAGCATTTT. Its translation: CASSSLQGQPQHF. The chain is built from TRBV6-2 or TRBV6-3 and TRBJ1-5; D might be TRBD1 (6 bases). Germline V gene data show CDR1 as MNHEY and CDR2 as SVGEGT. The ends were cut back, 4 bases at V and 7 bases at J, with 11 bases in the middle. CDR3 length: 13 amino acids.

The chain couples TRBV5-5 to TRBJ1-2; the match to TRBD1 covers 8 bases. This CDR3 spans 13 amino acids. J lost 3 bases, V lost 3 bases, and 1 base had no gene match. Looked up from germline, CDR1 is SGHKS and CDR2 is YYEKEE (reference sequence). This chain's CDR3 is CASSSQGDYGYTF. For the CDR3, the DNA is TGTGCCAGCAGCTCACAGGGGGACTATGGCTACACCTTC.

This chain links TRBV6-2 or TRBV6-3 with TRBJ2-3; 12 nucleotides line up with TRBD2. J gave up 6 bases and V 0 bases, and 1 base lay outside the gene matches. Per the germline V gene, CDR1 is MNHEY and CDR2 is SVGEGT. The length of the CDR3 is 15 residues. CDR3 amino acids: CASSYSTSGGDTQYF. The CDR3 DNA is TGTGCCAGCAGTTACTCGACTAGCGGGGGTGATACGCAGTATTTT.

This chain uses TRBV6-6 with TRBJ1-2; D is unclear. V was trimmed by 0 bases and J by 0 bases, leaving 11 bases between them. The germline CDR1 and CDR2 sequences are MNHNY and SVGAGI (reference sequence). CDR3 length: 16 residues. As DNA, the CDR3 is TGTGCCAGCAGTTACTCGGCGGGGTCAGCTAACTATGGCTACACCTTC. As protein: CASSYSAGSANYGYTF.

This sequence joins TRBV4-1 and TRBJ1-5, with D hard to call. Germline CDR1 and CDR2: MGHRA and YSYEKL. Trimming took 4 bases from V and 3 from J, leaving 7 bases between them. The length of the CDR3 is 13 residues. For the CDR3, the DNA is TGCGCCAGCAGCCCGGACTTCAATCAGCCCCAGCATTTT. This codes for CASSPDFNQPQHF.

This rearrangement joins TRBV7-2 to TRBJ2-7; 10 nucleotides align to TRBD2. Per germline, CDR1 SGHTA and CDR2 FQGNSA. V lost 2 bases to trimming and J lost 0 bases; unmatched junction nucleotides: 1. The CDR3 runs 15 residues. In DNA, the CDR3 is TGTGCCAGCAGCTTAAGGACTAGCGGCTCCTACGAGCAGTACTTC. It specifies CASSLRTSGSYEQYF.

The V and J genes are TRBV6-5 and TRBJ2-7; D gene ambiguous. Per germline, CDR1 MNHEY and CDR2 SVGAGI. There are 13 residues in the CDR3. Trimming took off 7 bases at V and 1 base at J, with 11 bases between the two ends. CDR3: CASKRGLSYEQYF. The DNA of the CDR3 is TGTGCCAGCAAACGAGGCTTGTCCTACGAGCAGTACTTC.

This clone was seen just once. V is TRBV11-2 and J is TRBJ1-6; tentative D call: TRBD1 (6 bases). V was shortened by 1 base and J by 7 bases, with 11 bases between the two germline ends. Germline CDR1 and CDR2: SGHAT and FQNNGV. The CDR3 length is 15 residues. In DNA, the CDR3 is TGTGCCAGCAGCTTAGGGACAGAGTGGAATTCACCCCTCCACTTT. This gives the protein CASSLGTEWNSPLHF.

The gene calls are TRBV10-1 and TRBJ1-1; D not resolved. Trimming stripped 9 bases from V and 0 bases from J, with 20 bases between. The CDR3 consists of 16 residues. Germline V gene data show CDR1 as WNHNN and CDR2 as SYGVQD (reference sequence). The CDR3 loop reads CARPGGEVHMNTEAFF. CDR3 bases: TGCGCCAGACCGGGTGGGGAGGTGCACATGAACACTGAAGCTTTCTTT.

CDR3 bases: TGTGCTAGTACTCAAAACAATCAGCCCCAGCATTTT. Translated, it gives CASTQNNQPQHF. The rearrangement uses TRBV12-5 and TRBJ1-5; D not certain. With 8 bases removed from V and 3 bases from J, the gap between germline ends came to 8 bases. Germline CDR1 and CDR2: LGHNT and FRNRAP. The CDR3 extends over 12 amino acids.

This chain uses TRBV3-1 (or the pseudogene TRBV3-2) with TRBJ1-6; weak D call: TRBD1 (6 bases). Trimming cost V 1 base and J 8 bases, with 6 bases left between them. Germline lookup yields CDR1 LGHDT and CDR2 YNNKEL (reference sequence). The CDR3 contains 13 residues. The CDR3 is CASSQGQDSPLHF. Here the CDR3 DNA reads TGTGCCAGCAGCCAAGGACAGGATTCACCCCTCCACTTT.

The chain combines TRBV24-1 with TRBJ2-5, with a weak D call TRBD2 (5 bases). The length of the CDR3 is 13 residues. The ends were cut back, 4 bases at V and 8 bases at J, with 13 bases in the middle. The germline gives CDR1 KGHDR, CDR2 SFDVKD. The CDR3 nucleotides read TGTGCCACCAGTGACCCGGACTCCCCAACCCAGTACTTC. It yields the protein CATSDPDSPTQYF.

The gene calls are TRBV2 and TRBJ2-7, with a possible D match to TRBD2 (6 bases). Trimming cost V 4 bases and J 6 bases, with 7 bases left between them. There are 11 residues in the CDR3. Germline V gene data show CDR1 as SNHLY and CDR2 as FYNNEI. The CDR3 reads CASSGGLEQYF. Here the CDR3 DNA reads TGTGCCAGCAGTGGGGGACTCGAGCAGTACTTC.

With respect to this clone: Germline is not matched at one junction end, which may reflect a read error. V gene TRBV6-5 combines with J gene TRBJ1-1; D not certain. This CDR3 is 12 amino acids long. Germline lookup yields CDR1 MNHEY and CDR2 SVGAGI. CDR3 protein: CASSDSITEAFF. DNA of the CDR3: TGTGCCAGCAGTGACTCCATCACTGAAGCTTTCTTT.

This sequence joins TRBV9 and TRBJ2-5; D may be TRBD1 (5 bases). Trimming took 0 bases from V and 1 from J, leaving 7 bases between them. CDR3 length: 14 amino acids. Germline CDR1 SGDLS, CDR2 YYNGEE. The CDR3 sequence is CASSVGQGQETQYF. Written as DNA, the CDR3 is TGTGCCAGCAGCGTAGGGCAGGGCCAAGAGACCCAGTACTTC.

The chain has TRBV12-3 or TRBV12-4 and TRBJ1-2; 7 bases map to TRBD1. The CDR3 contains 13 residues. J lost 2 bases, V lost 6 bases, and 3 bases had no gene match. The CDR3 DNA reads TGTGCCAGCAGGATGACAGGGAACTATGGCTACACCTTC. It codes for CASRMTGNYGYTF.

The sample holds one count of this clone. CDR3 sequence (DNA): TGCGCCAGCAGCTTGGATCTAAGCACAGATACGCAGTATTTT. This sequence encodes CASSLDLSTDTQYF. The J gene is TRBJ2-3, the V gene TRBV5-1, with D uncertain. Between the trimmed V and J ends, which lost 0 bases and 0 bases, there was a span of 5 bases. This CDR3 region has 14 residues. Germline loops: CDR1 SGHRS, CDR2 YFSETQ.

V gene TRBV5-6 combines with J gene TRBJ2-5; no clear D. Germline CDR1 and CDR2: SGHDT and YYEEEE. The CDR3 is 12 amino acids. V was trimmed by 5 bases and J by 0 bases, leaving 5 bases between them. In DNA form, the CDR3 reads TGTGCCAGCAGTCGGTACCAAGAGACCCAGTACTTC. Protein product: CASSRYQETQYF.

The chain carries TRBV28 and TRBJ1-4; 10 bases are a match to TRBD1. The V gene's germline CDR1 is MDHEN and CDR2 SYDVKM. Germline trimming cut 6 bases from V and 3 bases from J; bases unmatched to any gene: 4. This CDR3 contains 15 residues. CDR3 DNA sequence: TGTGCCAGCAGCAGACAGGGGGCTTCTAATGAAAAACTGTTTTTT. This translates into CASSRQGASNEKLFF.

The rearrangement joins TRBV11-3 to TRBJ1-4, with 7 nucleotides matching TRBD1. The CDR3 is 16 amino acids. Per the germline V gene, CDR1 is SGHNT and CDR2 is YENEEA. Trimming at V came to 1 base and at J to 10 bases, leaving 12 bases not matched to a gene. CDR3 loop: CASSLAAQGGIGKLFF. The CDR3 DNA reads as TGTGCCAGCAGCTTAGCGGCCCAGGGGGGCATCGGAAAACTGTTTTTT.

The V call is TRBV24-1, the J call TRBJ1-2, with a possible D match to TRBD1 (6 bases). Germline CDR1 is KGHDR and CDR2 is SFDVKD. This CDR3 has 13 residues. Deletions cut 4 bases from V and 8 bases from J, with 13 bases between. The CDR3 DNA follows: TGTGCCACCAGTGACACACAGGGCCGGGGCTACACCTTC. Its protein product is CATSDTQGRGYTF.